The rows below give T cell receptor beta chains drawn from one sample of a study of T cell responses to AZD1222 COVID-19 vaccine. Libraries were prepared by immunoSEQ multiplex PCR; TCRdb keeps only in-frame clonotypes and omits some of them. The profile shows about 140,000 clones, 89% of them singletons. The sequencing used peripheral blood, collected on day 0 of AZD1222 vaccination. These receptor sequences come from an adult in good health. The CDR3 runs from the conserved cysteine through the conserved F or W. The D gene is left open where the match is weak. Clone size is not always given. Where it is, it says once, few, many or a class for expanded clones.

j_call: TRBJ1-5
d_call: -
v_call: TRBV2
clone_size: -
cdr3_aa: CASSTGSNQPQHF

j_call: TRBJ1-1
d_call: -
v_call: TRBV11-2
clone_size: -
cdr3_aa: CASSRPRTRGRDTEAFF

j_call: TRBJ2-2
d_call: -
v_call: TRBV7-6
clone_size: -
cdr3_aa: CASSLGPWGAGELFF

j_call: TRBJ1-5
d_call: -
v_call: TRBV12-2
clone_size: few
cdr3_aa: CASRRDATNQPQHF

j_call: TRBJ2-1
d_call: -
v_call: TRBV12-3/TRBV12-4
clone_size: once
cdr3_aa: CASAKGSNEQFF

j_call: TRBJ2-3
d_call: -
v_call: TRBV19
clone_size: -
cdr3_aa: CASRPQGHSTDTQYF

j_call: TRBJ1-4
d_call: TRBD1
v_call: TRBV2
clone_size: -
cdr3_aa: CASSANPGGSEKLFF

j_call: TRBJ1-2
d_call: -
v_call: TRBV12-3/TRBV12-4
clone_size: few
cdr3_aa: CASRGHYYGYTF

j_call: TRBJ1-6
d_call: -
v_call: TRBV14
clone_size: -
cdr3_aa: CASSLLIGENSPLHF

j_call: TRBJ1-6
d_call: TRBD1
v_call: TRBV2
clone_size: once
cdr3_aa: CASTLDRAPLHF

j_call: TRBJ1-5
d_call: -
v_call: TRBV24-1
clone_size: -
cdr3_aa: CATIQGPQPQHF

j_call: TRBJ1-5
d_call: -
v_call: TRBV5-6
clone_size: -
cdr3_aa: CASSLGGKQPQHF

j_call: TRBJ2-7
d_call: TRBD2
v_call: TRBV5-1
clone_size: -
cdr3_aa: CASSLSLREGSYEQYF

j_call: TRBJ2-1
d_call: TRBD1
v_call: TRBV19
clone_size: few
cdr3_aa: CASSLSRTGPYNEQFF

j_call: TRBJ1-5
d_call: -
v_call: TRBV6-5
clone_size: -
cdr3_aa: CASRHTQKTHGPQHF

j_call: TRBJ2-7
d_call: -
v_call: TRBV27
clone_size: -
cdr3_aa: CASSLNRDSYEQYF

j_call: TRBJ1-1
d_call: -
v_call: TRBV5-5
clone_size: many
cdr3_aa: CASSSKYGESEAFF

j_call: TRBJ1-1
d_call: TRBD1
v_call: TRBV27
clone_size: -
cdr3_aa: CASSAHRGRAEAFF

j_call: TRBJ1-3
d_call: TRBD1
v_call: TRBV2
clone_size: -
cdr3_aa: CASSGTGTGFGNTIYF

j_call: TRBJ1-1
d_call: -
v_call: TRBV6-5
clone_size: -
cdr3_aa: CAIIPGWGTEAFF

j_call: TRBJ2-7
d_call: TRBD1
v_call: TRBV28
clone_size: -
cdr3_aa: CASSLVGTASYEQYF

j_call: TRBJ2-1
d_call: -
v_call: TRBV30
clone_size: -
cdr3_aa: CAWSAQVYNEQFF

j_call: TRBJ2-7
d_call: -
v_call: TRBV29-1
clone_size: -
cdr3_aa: CSAAAVAGYEQYF

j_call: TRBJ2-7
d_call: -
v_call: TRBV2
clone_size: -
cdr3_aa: CASRSRGLLEQYF

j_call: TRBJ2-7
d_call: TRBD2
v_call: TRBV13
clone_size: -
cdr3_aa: CASSGSGRVYEQYF

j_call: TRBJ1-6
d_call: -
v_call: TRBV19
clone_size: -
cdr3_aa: CASSGVGSPLHF

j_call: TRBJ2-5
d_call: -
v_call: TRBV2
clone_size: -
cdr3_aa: CASSDFNRLQETQYF

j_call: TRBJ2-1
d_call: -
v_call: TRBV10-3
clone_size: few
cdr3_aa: CAISDSHVPDNEQFF

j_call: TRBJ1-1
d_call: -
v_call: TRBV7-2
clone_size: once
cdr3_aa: CASSLGAWNTEAFF

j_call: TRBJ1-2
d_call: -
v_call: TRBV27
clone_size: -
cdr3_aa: CASSLIGGSTGYTF

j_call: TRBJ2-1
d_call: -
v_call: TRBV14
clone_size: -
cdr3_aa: CASSQDLSGATYNEQFF

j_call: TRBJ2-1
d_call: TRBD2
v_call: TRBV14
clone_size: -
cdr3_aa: CASSQARLAGYDNEQFF

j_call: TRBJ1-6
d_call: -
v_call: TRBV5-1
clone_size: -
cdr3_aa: CASSLGGSPLHF

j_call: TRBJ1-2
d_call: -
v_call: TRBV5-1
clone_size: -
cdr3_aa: CASSLVPGDYGYTF

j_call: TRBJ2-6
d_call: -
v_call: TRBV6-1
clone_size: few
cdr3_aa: CASSGSDSNSGANVLTF

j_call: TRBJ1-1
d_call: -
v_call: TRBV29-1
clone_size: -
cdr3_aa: CSVEGAREAFF

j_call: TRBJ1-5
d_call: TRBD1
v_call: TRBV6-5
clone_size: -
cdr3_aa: CASSRTGGQPQHF

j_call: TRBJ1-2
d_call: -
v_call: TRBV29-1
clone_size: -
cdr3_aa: CSVEREVRRYGYTF

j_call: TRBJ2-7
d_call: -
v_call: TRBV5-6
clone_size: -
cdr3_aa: CASSLYRDSYEQYF

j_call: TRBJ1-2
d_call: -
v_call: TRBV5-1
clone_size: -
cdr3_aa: CASSPTAGDGYTF

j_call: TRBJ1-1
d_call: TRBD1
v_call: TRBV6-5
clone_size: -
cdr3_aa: CASSYGYTGATEAFF

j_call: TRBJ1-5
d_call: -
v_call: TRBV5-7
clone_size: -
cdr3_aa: CASSLVRRTDFSNQPQHF

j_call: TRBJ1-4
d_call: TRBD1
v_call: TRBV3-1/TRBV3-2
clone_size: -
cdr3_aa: CASSLAGRGLEKLFF

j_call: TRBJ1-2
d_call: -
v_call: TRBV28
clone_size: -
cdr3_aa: CASSFAGSDYGYTF

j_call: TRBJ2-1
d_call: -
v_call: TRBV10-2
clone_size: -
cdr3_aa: CASSGARGYFSEQFF